The 22 T cell receptor beta chains below all came from one sample that was sequenced in a study of blood T cell repertoires in COVID-19. Profiled with immunoSEQ multiplex PCR; TCRdb holds only in-frame clones, not every one. The sample holds tens of thousands of clones, 85% to 90% seen once. The source material was peripheral blood. Receptors originate from a man between 65 and 80 years old with active or convalescent COVID-19.

The rearrangement links TRBV29-1 to TRBJ2-7; D remains unclear. This CDR3 comprises 11 residues. Germline loops: CDR1 SQVTM, CDR2 ANQGSEA. V lost 0 bases and J 12 bases, leaving 12 bases between the germline ends. The CDR3 reads CSVEEGGKWYF. The CDR3 DNA reads as TGCAGCGTTGAAGAAGGCGGCAAGTGGTACTTC.

V and J are TRBV7-9 and TRBJ2-3; TRBD1 matches at 7 bases. The V segment lost 5 bases and the J segment 5 bases; nucleotides outside the gene matches: 7. CDR1 SEHNR and CDR2 FQNEAQ come from the germline V gene (reference sequence). The CDR3 consists of 14 residues. As DNA, the CDR3 is TGTGCCAGCAGCAAGACAGGGTACGAAGATACGCAGTATTTT. Its protein is CASSKTGYEDTQYF.

The chain employs TRBV10-2 and TRBJ2-3, with TRBD2 identical over 9 bases. The CDR3 has 15 amino acids. Trimming at V came to 8 bases and at J to 4 bases, leaving 10 bases not matched to a gene. Germline values: CDR1 WSHSY, CDR2 SAAADI. This CDR3 reads CASHRREGPPDTQYF. CDR3 sequence (DNA): TGCGCCAGCCATAGGCGGGAGGGCCCGCCAGATACGCAGTATTTT.

This chain joins TRBV5-4 and TRBJ2-5, with D tentatively TRBD1 (6 bases). V lost 2 bases, J lost 2 bases, and 10 bases lay in between. Per the germline V gene, CDR1 is SGHNT and CDR2 is YYREEE (reference sequence). CDR3 size: 14 residues. CDR3 DNA sequence: TGTGCCAGCAGCTTCCCAGGGGCGCAAGAGACCCAGTACTTC. Its protein product is CASSFPGAQETQYF.

The chain links TRBV5-4 to TRBJ2-2; 11 positions match TRBD2. This CDR3 has 17 amino acids. The germline V gene encodes CDR1 SGHNT and CDR2 YYREEE (reference sequence). V gave up 5 bases and J gave up 2 bases; unmatched junction bases: 8. CDR3 residues: CASSPPGLAGNTGELFF. CDR3 in DNA: TGTGCCAGCAGTCCGCCTGGACTAGCGGGCAACACCGGGGAGCTGTTTTTT.

The chain links TRBV30 to TRBJ2-2; the D gene is possibly TRBD1 (6 bases). V dropped 4 bases and J dropped 4 bases, with 13 bases sitting between them. The CDR3 is 14 residues long. Germline V gene lookup returns CDR1 GTSNPN and CDR2 SVGIG (reference sequence). The DNA of the CDR3 is TGTGCCTGGATAGGGGGACACTTCACCGGGGAGCTGTTTTTT. Translated: CAWIGGHFTGELFF.

The rearrangement uses TRBV5-4 and TRBJ1-1; 10 bases fit TRBD1. The CDR3 loop spans 14 amino acids. With V trimmed by 3 bases and J by 6 bases, 5 bases remained unmatched. Germline CDR1 is SGHNT and CDR2 is YYREEE (reference sequence). DNA for the CDR3: TGTGCCAGCAGCTCCGACAGGGGGCGTTCTGAAGCTTTCTTT. Protein sequence: CASSSDRGRSEAFF.

The V gene is TRBV28, the J gene TRBJ2-3; D perhaps matches TRBD2 (5 bases). Germline V gene sequence: CDR1 MDHEN, CDR2 SYDVKM. V was pared by 8 bases and J by 0 bases, with 12 bases between. The CDR3 loop spans 14 amino acids. DNA for the CDR3: TGTGCCAGCTCTGGTCGGGGTAGCACAGATACGCAGTATTTT. It encodes CASSGRGSTDTQYF.

This clone was seen once. This chain connects TRBV18 to TRBJ1-2; D not certain. The CDR3 consists of 13 residues. CDR1 and CDR2 (germline): KGHSH, LQKENI. Trimming stripped 3 bases from V and 5 bases from J, with 10 bases between. The CDR3 region has the DNA TGTGCCAGCTCACCTGACGGACTTTATGGCTACACCTTC. As protein: CASSPDGLYGYTF.

This chain links TRBV28 with TRBJ1-2; 7 bases match TRBD1. Germline V gene lookup returns CDR1 MDHEN and CDR2 SYDVKM. The ends lost 6 bases at V and 0 bases at J; junction bases unmatched: 7. The CDR3 is made up of 15 amino acids. The CDR3 coding sequence is TGTGCCAGCAGGACACAGGGGTCTACTAACTATGGCTACACCTTC. It specifies CASRTQGSTNYGYTF.

J is TRBJ1-5 and V is TRBV24-1, with 7 bases fitting TRBD1. The CDR3 has 14 residues. V lost 4 bases, J lost 7 bases, and 6 bases stayed unmatched. Looked up from germline, CDR1 is KGHDR and CDR2 is SFDVKD. The DNA for the CDR3 is TGTGCCACCAGTGACGACCCCAGGGGGCAGCCCCAGCATTTT. This codes for CATSDDPRGQPQHF.

This clone came up once. The V call is TRBV5-1, the J call TRBJ1-2, with D tentatively TRBD1 (6 bases). V was trimmed by 7 bases and J by 5 bases, leaving 18 bases between them. This CDR3 has 14 residues. Germline CDR1 and CDR2: SGHRS and YFSETQ. CDR3 sequence: CASLATLQGYGYTF. DNA for the CDR3: TGCGCCAGCCTGGCCACACTACAGGGATATGGCTACACCTTC.

The chain couples TRBV19 to TRBJ1-2; D is possibly TRBD1 (5 bases). Trimming cost V 3 bases and J 4 bases, with 12 bases left between them. This CDR3 contains 14 residues. CDR1 is LNHDA and CDR2 is SQIVND in the germline V gene (reference sequence). In DNA, the CDR3 is TGTGCCAGTAGTATTCTTAGAGACAGCTATGGCTACACCTTC. Translation gives CASSILRDSYGYTF.

The rearrangement joins TRBV27 to TRBJ2-1; 11 nucleotides line up with TRBD2. Germline CDR1 MNHEY, CDR2 SMNVEV (reference sequence). There are 15 residues in the CDR3. V shed 4 bases, J shed 5 bases, and the junction held 4 bases outside the gene matches. The CDR3 bases are TGTGCCAGCAGTTCACTAGCGGGAGTGGACAATGAGCAGTTCTTC. Translated, it gives CASSSLAGVDNEQFF.

The CDR3 is CAISTTGTANTEAFF. CDR3 bases: TGTGCCATCAGTACTACCGGGACAGCCAACACTGAAGCTTTCTTT. V gene TRBV10-3 combines with J gene TRBJ1-1; 7 bases line up with TRBD1. With V trimmed by 5 bases and J by 2 bases, 8 bases remained unmatched. The germline CDR1 and CDR2 sequences are ENHRY and SYGVKD. The CDR3 loop spans 15 amino acids.

V gene TRBV9 combines with J gene TRBJ1-3; 10 bases line up with TRBD1. Germline V gene sequence: CDR1 SGDLS, CDR2 YYNGEE. Unmatched junction bases numbered 4, after V lost 4 bases and J lost 3 bases. The CDR3 has 15 residues. The CDR3 sequence is CASSPDRGLGNTIYF. The CDR3 DNA follows: TGTGCCAGCAGCCCCGACAGGGGGCTTGGAAACACCATATATTTT.

The gene calls are TRBV19 and TRBJ1-5, with D possibly matching TRBD1 (5 bases). CDR1 and CDR2 from the germline V gene are LNHDA and SQIVND (reference sequence). This CDR3 is 16 amino acids long. Trimming took 1 base from V and 4 from J, leaving 14 bases between them. The chain's CDR3 is CASSIVGTLSNQPQHF. The CDR3 DNA sequence: TGTGCCAGTAGTATAGTGGGGACTCTGTCAAATCAGCCCCAGCATTTT.

The rearrangement joins TRBV2 to TRBJ2-7; TRBD2 agrees at 8 bases. Losses at the gene ends were 3 bases for V and 2 bases for J; bases not matched to a gene: 6. Germline CDR1 and CDR2: SNHLY and FYNNEI. The CDR3 runs to 15 residues. The CDR3 DNA is TGTGCCAGCAGTGAGAAAGCGGGAGCCCCCTACGAGCAGTACTTC. Amino acid sequence: CASSEKAGAPYEQYF. Drawing the rest from reference TRBV2 and TRBJ2-7, the complete variable domain is EPEVTQTPSHQVTQMGQEVILRCVPISNHLYFYWYRQILGQKVEFLVSFYNNEISEKSEIFDDQFSVERPDGSNFTLKIRSTKLEDSAMYFCASSEKAGAPYEQYFGPGTRLTVT.

The chain carries TRBV5-8 and TRBJ2-1; 7 positions agree with TRBD1. The CDR3 totals 10 residues. Germline V gene lookup returns CDR1 SGHTS and CDR2 YDEGEE. The trim removed 1 base at V and 14 bases at J, leaving 0 bases unmatched. CDR3 sequence reads: CASSLTGEFF. The CDR3 region has the DNA TGTGCCAGCAGCTTGACAGGGGAGTTCTTC.

The V and J genes are TRBV18 and TRBJ2-5, with D perhaps TRBD1 (5 bases). The CDR3 is 17 amino acids. Trimming pared 4 bases from V and 3 bases from J, leaving 21 bases between. Germline-derived CDR1 and CDR2 are KGHSH and LQKENI. The CDR3 nucleotides read TGTGCCAGCTCACTGTTCATAGCAGGGCCATCCGAAGAGACCCAGTACTTC. Translation gives CASSLFIAGPSEETQYF.

V and J are TRBV6-1 and TRBJ2-1, with 9 bases matching TRBD2. The CDR3 sequence is 16 residues long. The germline V gene encodes CDR1 MNHNS and CDR2 SASEGT. The V and J ends lost 0 bases and 3 bases, in that order; junction bases with no gene match: 3. CDR3 sequence reads: CASSEAAGGSYNEQFF. The CDR3 DNA is TGTGCCAGCAGTGAAGCGGCGGGAGGGAGCTACAATGAGCAGTTCTTC.

The chain links TRBV5-1 to TRBJ2-3; D perhaps matches TRBD2 (5 bases). There are 16 residues in the CDR3. CDR1 is SGHRS and CDR2 is YFSETQ in the germline V gene. The V end lost 1 base, the J end lost 0 bases, and 12 bases lay between the germline ends. CDR3: CASSLSGGSSTDTQYF. DNA for the CDR3: TGCGCCAGCAGCTTGAGTGGCGGGTCTAGCACAGATACGCAGTATTTT.